These T cell receptor beta chains were read from a single sample in a study of cytomegalovirus exposure and HLA in healthy donors. Method: immunoSEQ multiplex PCR; TCRdb's copy keeps in-frame clones and lacks some. The sample has roughly 200,000 clones, roughly 80% seen once. Input material: PBMCs. These receptors were taken from a man aged 60-69 years in good health and CMV-seronegative. Each CDR3 is given with its conserved first and last residue.

TRBV29-1,CSALGQDSSYEQYF
TRBV6-1,CARRGGGGNTIYF
TRBV23-1,CASFPSGLAEGRFGTQYF
TRBV28,CASSSGWTPDTQYF
TRBV29-1,CSVEQGAGEQYF
TRBV6-5,CASSYQGLAYEQYF
TRBV6-5,CATRRARVYEQYF
TRBV9,CASSVGTGTTTNEQFF
TRBV7-9,CSSSPSRETQYF
TRBV5-4,CASSLGQDPYEQYF
TRBV7-2,CASSLGTGQETQYF
TRBV7-2,CASKGNPDEGQPFWAQYF
TRBV10-3,CAISRSSNSGTGELFF
TRBV15,CATSRDNMNTEAFF
TRBV6-5,CASSYRREVGEAFF
TRBV2,CASSRYGVRGREQYF
TRBV29-1,CSSGGTLRGTEAFF
TRBV19,CASSIEALSNQPQHF
TRBV4-3,CASSQEGRRGSYEQYF
TRBV6-6,CASSYSTGFGEKLFF
TRBV29-1,CSVCRGLPPYEQYF
TRBV6-1,CASRATGSRCEAFF
TRBV11-2,CASSPSGGQETQYF
TRBV7-2,CASSLVPDLSATNEKLFF
TRBV30,CAWRVAGEQYF
TRBV28,CASSLTHRVNEQFF
TRBV29-1,CSVELIIGTDTQYF
TRBV15,CATGDRLIYDIYEQYF
TRBV6-5,CASSYRRYNEQFF
TRBV29-1,CSVELMGWGGGGSETQYF
TRBV6-4,CASSDYPRGARGDDTQYF
TRBV19,CASSFSPRTVSGNTIYF
TRBV21-1,CASSPEQGGDYGTTNEKLFF
TRBV6-4,CASSDLAGGMNTQYF